Each of the 21 T cell receptor beta chains below was sequenced from the same sample in a study of cytomegalovirus exposure and HLA in healthy donors. The study ran its PCR with 60 Vbeta and 13 Jbeta primers. The method was immunoSEQ multiplex PCR; TCRdb's version includes in-frame clones alone and lacks a portion of them. The table lists about 65,000 clones, approximately 67% of them singletons. Source material: PBMCs. All receptors come from a man aged 30-40 years in good health and CMV-seronegative.

V usage is TRBV5-4 and J usage is TRBJ2-7, with D possibly being TRBD2 (6 bases). Trimming left V 3 bases short and J 1 base short, with 8 bases between. The length of the CDR3 is 13 residues. Germline V gene lookup returns CDR1 SGHNT and CDR2 YYREEE (reference sequence). The CDR3, as DNA: TGTGCCAGCAGCTCCGGGACTTCCTACGAGCAGTACTTC. It is translated as CASSSGTSYEQYF.

The chain uses TRBV4-2 and TRBJ2-1; D perhaps matches TRBD2 (7 bases). V lost 0 bases and J 6 bases, leaving 12 bases between the germline ends. The CDR3 consists of 15 residues. From germline, CDR1 is LGHNA and CDR2 YNFKEQ. CDR3: CASSQERGGLNEQFF. CDR3 bases: TGTGCCAGCAGCCAAGAACGCGGGGGCCTCAATGAGCAGTTCTTC.

This clone was counted once. The chain joins TRBV5-8 to TRBJ1-5, with D perhaps TRBD1 (6 bases). The CDR3 consists of 14 residues. The germline V gene encodes CDR1 SGHTS and CDR2 YDEGEE. Trimming removed 3 bases at V and 1 base at J, with 8 bases between. CDR3 nucleotide sequence: TGTGCCAGCAGCTATGGGACAAGCAATCAGCCCCAGCATTTT. It yields the protein CASSYGTSNQPQHF.

This clone turned up a few times. This sequence joins TRBV7-2 and TRBJ1-1; 8 nucleotides line up with TRBD1. Germline V gene lookup returns CDR1 SGHTA and CDR2 FQGNSA. V shed 5 bases and J 5 bases; nucleotides not matched to a gene: 4. CDR3 length equals 13 residues. As DNA, the CDR3 is TGTGCCAGCAGCAACAGGGGGAGGACTGAAGCTTTCTTT. Protein product: CASSNRGRTEAFF.

The gene calls are TRBV7-9 and TRBJ2-7; no definite D call. The germline V and J ends were trimmed by 6 bases and 2 bases, with 11 bases remaining between them. Germline V gene data show CDR1 as SEHNR and CDR2 as FQNEAQ (reference sequence). This CDR3 region has 13 residues. DNA of the CDR3: TGTGCCAGCAGTTCTATATCCCCCTACGAGCAGTACTTC. Its translation is CASSSISPYEQYF. Full variable domain (remainder filled in from reference TRBV7-9 and TRBJ2-7): DTGVSQNPRHKITKRGQNVTFRCDPISEHNRLYWYRQTLGQGPEFLTYFQNEAQLEKSRLLSDRFSAERPKGSFSTLEIQRTEQGDSAMYLCASSSISPYEQYFGPGTRLTVT.

This clone was seen more than once but under ten times. The chain has TRBV29-1 and TRBJ1-1; 7 positions match TRBD1. CDR3 length equals 11 residues. Trimming took 4 bases from V and 11 from J; bases not matched to a gene: 7. Germline-derived CDR1 and CDR2 are SQVTM and ANQGSEA. The CDR3 DNA sequence: TGCAGCGTTGGGACAGGAGCGAGGGCTTTCTTT. Encoded protein: CSVGTGARAFF.

Written as DNA, the CDR3 is TGTGCCAGCAGTGTTGAGGGGGACGGCTATGGCTACACCTTC. Amino acids: CASSVEGDGYGYTF. V and J are TRBV6-4 and TRBJ1-2; weak D call: TRBD1 (6 bases). CDR1 and CDR2 (germline): MRHNA, SNTAGT. This CDR3 is built from 14 residues. Trimming took off 4 bases at V and 4 bases at J, with 13 bases between the two ends.

V and J are TRBV19 and TRBJ1-5, with 7 bases aligning to TRBD1. Germline V gene sequence: CDR1 LNHDA, CDR2 SQIVND (reference sequence). The length of the CDR3 is 14 residues. Trimming cost V 1 base and J 6 bases; bases outside gene matches: 3. The DNA for the CDR3 is TGTGCCAGTAGTATAGTCCGACAGGGTCAGCCCCAGCATTTT. Protein product: CASSIVRQGQPQHF. The whole variable domain, remainder taken from reference TRBV19 and TRBJ1-5, is DGGITQSPKYLFRKEGQNVTLSCEQNLNHDAMYWYRQDPGQGLRLIYYSQIVNDFQKGDIAEGYSVSREKKESFPLTVTSAQKNPTAFYLCASSIVRQGQPQHFGDGTRLSIL.

The rearrangement joins TRBV11-2 to TRBJ1-5, with 10 bases aligning to TRBD1. Trimming at V came to 1 base and at J to 6 bases, leaving 12 bases not matched to a gene. CDR1 and CDR2 (germline): SGHAT, FQNNGV. The CDR3 is 18 residues long. This CDR3 is CASSLGVGTGDGFQPQHF. CDR3 sequence (DNA): TGTGCCAGCAGCTTAGGGGTCGGGACAGGGGATGGGTTTCAGCCCCAGCATTTT.

The gene calls are TRBV7-9 and TRBJ2-2, with no clear D. V shed 3 bases and J shed 0 bases, with 8 bases lying between them. CDR1 and CDR2 from the germline V gene are SEHNR and FQNEAQ (reference sequence). The CDR3 runs to 15 residues. CDR3 nucleotide sequence: TGTGCCAGCAGCTTGGCAGGATCGAACACCGGGGAGCTGTTTTTT. Translated: CASSLAGSNTGELFF.

This clone was seen more than once but under ten times. The chain has TRBV6-4 and TRBJ2-1, with TRBD1 matching over 8 bases. The V gene end was trimmed by 6 bases and the J gene end by 9 bases; junction bases not matched to a gene: 4. The CDR3 sequence is 12 residues long. The germline V gene encodes CDR1 MRHNA and CDR2 SNTAGT. The CDR3 here is CASRSGGGEQFF. Written as DNA, the CDR3 is TGTGCCAGCAGATCAGGGGGCGGTGAGCAGTTCTTC.

This clone appeared a few times. The J gene is TRBJ1-2, the V gene TRBV6-1, with D tentatively TRBD1 (5 bases). The CDR3 length is 14 residues. Germline CDR1 and CDR2: MNHNS and SASEGT. The V and J ends lost 2 bases and 3 bases respectively, with 10 bases between them. Here the CDR3 reads CASSERPRDYGYTF. The CDR3 coding sequence is TGTGCCAGCAGTGAACGTCCCAGGGACTATGGCTACACCTTC.

This clone showed up just once. The chain couples TRBV7-3 to TRBJ2-1; 8 positions match TRBD2. The CDR3 extends over 13 amino acids. V shed 5 bases and J 6 bases; nucleotides not matched to a gene: 3. Germline CDR1 is SGHTA and CDR2 is FQGTGA. The DNA for the CDR3 is TGTGCCAGCAGCCTCGGACTAGCCAATGAGCAGTTCTTC. Its protein product is CASSLGLANEQFF.

The chain uses TRBV25-1 and TRBJ2-4; tentatively, D is TRBD2 (7 bases). The CDR3 contains 18 residues. The germline V and J ends were trimmed by 3 bases and 0 bases, with 18 bases remaining between them. CDR1 is MGHDK, CDR2 SYGVNS, per germline. This chain's CDR3 is CASSDSAGADLAKNIQYF. DNA for the CDR3: TGTGCCAGCAGTGACAGCGCGGGGGCTGACTTAGCCAAAAACATTCAGTACTTC. The variable domain in full, completed from reference TRBV25-1 and TRBJ2-4, reads EADIYQTPRYLVIGTGKKITLECSQTMGHDKMYWYQQDPGMELHLIHYSYGVNSTEKGDLSSESTVSRIRTEHFPLTLESARPSHTSQYLCASSDSAGADLAKNIQYFGAGTRLSVL.

This clone is medium-sized by share. The chain has TRBV4-1 and TRBJ2-7; 8 bases map to TRBD2. V trimming: 0 bases; J trimming: 0 bases; junction bases outside the gene matches: 10. The CDR3 is made up of 18 amino acids. Germline CDR1 MGHRA, CDR2 YSYEKL. CDR3 coding DNA: TGCGCCAGCAGCCAAGATAATGGAGGTAGCGGGACCTCCTACGAGCAGTACTTC. Amino acid sequence: CASSQDNGGSGTSYEQYF.

The chain carries TRBV7-6 and TRBJ1-6; no clear D. Trimming stripped 4 bases from V and 9 bases from J, with 13 bases between. CDR1 and CDR2 (germline): SGHVS, FNYEAQ. There are 14 residues in the CDR3. CDR3 sequence: CASSYGILGSPLHF. CDR3 coding DNA: TGTGCCAGCAGCTACGGGATCCTGGGTTCACCCCTCCACTTT.

The chain has TRBV7-6 and TRBJ2-5, with 10 bases identical to TRBD2. Germline V CDR1 and CDR2: SGHVS, FNYEAQ. The length of the CDR3 is 15 residues. V gave up 4 bases and J gave up 1 base; unmatched junction bases: 3. Here the CDR3 DNA reads TGTGCCAGCAGCTCAGGACTAGCGGCCCAAGAGACCCAGTACTTC. It translates to CASSSGLAAQETQYF.

V usage is TRBV4-3 and J usage is TRBJ1-5; possibly TRBD1 for D (5 bases). Trimming left V 0 bases short and J 3 bases short, with 9 bases between. The CDR3 contains 15 residues. Germline V gene sequence: CDR1 LGHNA, CDR2 YSLEER. In DNA form, the CDR3 reads TGCGCCAGCAGCCAAGATGGGGCAAACAATCAGCCCCAGCATTTT. The encoded protein is CASSQDGANNQPQHF.

This clone was seen a few times. Mismatch with germline at one junction end may stem from a read error. V gene TRBV5-6 combines with J gene TRBJ1-2; TRBD1 aligns across 8 bases. Germline CDR1 reads SGHDT; CDR2 reads YYEEEE. This CDR3 has 16 residues. This chain's CDR3 is CASTLGGTGDFYGYTF. The CDR3 nucleotides are TGTGCCAGCACCTTGGGCGGGACAGGCGATTTCTATGGCTACACCTTC. Combining the CDR3 with reference TRBV5-6 and TRBJ1-2 gives the whole variable domain DAGVTQSPTHLIKTRGQQVTLRCSPKSGHDTVSWYQQALGQGPQFIFQYYEEEERQRGNFPDRFSGHQFPNYSSELNVNALLLGDSALYLCASTLGGTGDFYGYTFGSGTRLTVV.

The J gene is TRBJ1-5, the V gene TRBV6-5; D ambiguous. Trimming took 11 bases from V and 2 from J, leaving 10 bases between them. CDR3 length equals 12 residues. From germline, CDR1 is MNHEY and CDR2 SVGAGI. The CDR3 spells CAGKGGNQPQHF. The DNA of the CDR3 is TGTGCCGGCAAGGGAGGCAATCAGCCCCAGCATTTT.

This clone came up a few times. The chain joins TRBV6-5 to TRBJ1-3; the D is unclear. The V and J ends lost 2 bases and 3 bases respectively, with 8 bases between them. The CDR3 consists of 14 residues. Germline assignment: CDR1 MNHEY and CDR2 SVGAGI. Here the CDR3 reads CASSYEADGNTIYF. CDR3 in DNA: TGTGCCAGCAGTTACGAGGCAGATGGAAACACCATATATTTT.